This T cell receptor beta chain was profiled in a study of blood T cell repertoires in COVID-19. Study-wide background: PBMCs, B-cell-depleted T cells, or T cells were the source of the cDNA or gDNA that made up the material.

In the original analysis: Reference gene primer amplification gave nucleated cell count estimates. Libraries were prepared by immunoSEQ multiplex PCR; TCRdb keeps only in-frame clonotypes and omits some of them. The V and J calls and clone size are taken from that table; D and trimming were inferred from the DNA. This table holds more than 15,000 clones, around 87% found once. This CDR3 contains 14 residues. Trimming removed 3 bases from V and 2 bases from J; junction bases left unmatched: 2. Germline CDR1 and CDR2: KGHSH and LQKENI. The TCR sequence derives from a human donor in a cohort sampled during active COVID-19. Sequenced sample: peripheral blood. The chain combines TRBV18 with TRBJ2-3, with 7 bases that match TRBD2. This chain's CDR3 is CASSPSGVTDTQYF. The CDR3, as DNA: TGTGCCAGCTCACCGAGCGGGGTCACAGATACGCAGTATTTT.